This is a list of T cell receptor beta chains from one sample in a study of CD8+ T cells in alopecia areata. Sequencing used immunoSEQ multiplex PCR; TCRdb keeps in-frame clones, though not all of them. The sample holds some 190,000 clones; roughly half are singletons and the top ten take 10%. Sequenced here: CD8+ T cells sorted from blood, sampled around week 54, from a patient treated with tofacitinib. The receptors originated from a human donor with alopecia areata. Each CDR3 is given with its conserved first and last residue.

CDR3aa: CASSQVSNTEAFF
v_gene: TRBV4-3
j_gene: TRBJ1-1

CDR3aa: CASSLDRGGYGYTF
v_gene: TRBV5-1
j_gene: TRBJ1-2

CDR3aa: CASSVLGEAGQGFDEQFF
v_gene: TRBV19
j_gene: TRBJ2-1

CDR3aa: CATSRDLGGNEQYF
v_gene: TRBV15
j_gene: TRBJ2-7

CDR3aa: CASSIRDYPYEQYF
v_gene: TRBV19
j_gene: TRBJ2-7

CDR3aa: CASSWQENEQFF
v_gene: TRBV5-6
j_gene: TRBJ2-1

CDR3aa: CASRFSGTGNQPQHF
v_gene: TRBV27
j_gene: TRBJ1-5

CDR3aa: CAWSTFSYNEQFF
v_gene: TRBV30
j_gene: TRBJ2-1

CDR3aa: CASSFQTGGYEQYF
v_gene: TRBV27
j_gene: TRBJ2-7

CDR3aa: CARDSRNYGYTF
v_gene: TRBV30
j_gene: TRBJ1-2

CDR3aa: CASSFSGGTGELFF
v_gene: TRBV11-2
j_gene: TRBJ2-2

CDR3aa: CASSFADRRRGVDYGYTF
v_gene: TRBV7-9
j_gene: TRBJ1-2

CDR3aa: CASRRGPDEGYTF
v_gene: TRBV2
j_gene: TRBJ1-2

CDR3aa: CAIGGFGTEAFF
v_gene: TRBV6-5
j_gene: TRBJ1-1

CDR3aa: CASSYVGSTDTQYF
v_gene: TRBV27
j_gene: TRBJ2-3

CDR3aa: CASRAGVGGSPLHF
v_gene: TRBV13
j_gene: TRBJ1-6

CDR3aa: CASSLEFGGYTF
v_gene: TRBV7-8
j_gene: TRBJ1-2

CDR3aa: CSVPDRVNTEAFF
v_gene: TRBV29-1
j_gene: TRBJ1-1

CDR3aa: CASSFRDRLGEQYF
v_gene: TRBV5-4
j_gene: TRBJ2-7

CDR3aa: CASSQEMDVSGANVLTF
v_gene: TRBV4-3
j_gene: TRBJ2-6

CDR3aa: CASTYTGSNYGYTF
v_gene: TRBV9
j_gene: TRBJ1-2

CDR3aa: CASSQGTANQPQHF
v_gene: TRBV6-5
j_gene: TRBJ1-5

CDR3aa: CASSPILGELFF
v_gene: TRBV27
j_gene: TRBJ2-2

CDR3aa: CASSVGSSYEQYF
v_gene: TRBV9
j_gene: TRBJ2-7

CDR3aa: CASRLPITDTQYF
v_gene: TRBV7-9
j_gene: TRBJ2-3

CDR3aa: CASDSTQPVYEQYF
v_gene: TRBV6-1
j_gene: TRBJ2-7

CDR3aa: CASLDRDAYGYTF
v_gene: TRBV19
j_gene: TRBJ1-2

CDR3aa: CASSDGIHNEQFF
v_gene: TRBV25-1
j_gene: TRBJ2-1

CDR3aa: CASSYSRGGETQYF
v_gene: TRBV6-5
j_gene: TRBJ2-5

CDR3aa: CASSPTAHEETQYF
v_gene: TRBV18
j_gene: TRBJ2-5

CDR3aa: CAWEGLGTSGDSYEQYF
v_gene: TRBV30
j_gene: TRBJ2-7

CDR3aa: CASSGDRGYGYTF
v_gene: TRBV6-5
j_gene: TRBJ1-2

CDR3aa: CAISESPRGQDGYTF
v_gene: TRBV10-3
j_gene: TRBJ1-2

CDR3aa: CASSDPPEAFF
v_gene: TRBV23-1
j_gene: TRBJ1-1

CDR3aa: CASSYRVNNEQFF
v_gene: TRBV7-8
j_gene: TRBJ2-1

CDR3aa: CASRQGSVTEAFF
v_gene: TRBV6-5
j_gene: TRBJ1-1

CDR3aa: CRLRALAYSNQPQHF
v_gene: TRBV29-1
j_gene: TRBJ1-5

CDR3aa: CASSWDGTNYEQYF
v_gene: TRBV11-2
j_gene: TRBJ2-7

CDR3aa: CASSPVGESTDTQYF
v_gene: TRBV5-4
j_gene: TRBJ2-3

CDR3aa: CASSLVRGPTGELFF
v_gene: TRBV7-9
j_gene: TRBJ2-2

CDR3aa: CATSTPKEGLGEKLFF
v_gene: TRBV15
j_gene: TRBJ1-4

CDR3aa: CAWRWKSGNTIYF
v_gene: TRBV30
j_gene: TRBJ1-3

CDR3aa: CASSQGGADYGYTF
v_gene: TRBV5-1
j_gene: TRBJ1-2